The 11 T cell receptor beta chains reported below all come from one sample, sequenced in a study of cytomegalovirus exposure and HLA in healthy donors. PCR amplification relied on 60 Vbeta primers (plus 13 Jbeta primers). Clones were sequenced by immunoSEQ multiplex PCR, and TCRdb holds only the in-frame ones, with some missing. Reported are about 140,000 clones; the ten largest clones contain 2.2%. Sequenced: PBMCs. These receptors originate from a woman between 18 and 30 years old in good health and CMV-seronegative.

The chain recombines TRBV11-3 with TRBJ1-1; possibly TRBD1 for D (6 bases). Germline CDR1 reads SGHNT; CDR2 reads YENEEA. V shed 5 bases and J shed 4 bases, with 17 bases lying between them. The CDR3 runs 15 residues. This CDR3 reads CASSQGGGYGTEAFF. CDR3 in DNA: TGTGCCAGCAGCCAAGGGGGGGGTTATGGCACTGAAGCTTTCTTT.

Of note for this clone: The junction shows a germline mismatch at one end, possibly a read error. The rearrangement links TRBV29-1 to TRBJ1-2; TRBD1 might be the D (6 bases). The CDR3 has 14 residues. Germline values: CDR1 SQVTM, CDR2 ANQGSEA. The CDR3 sequence: CGVDYSMGAHGYTF. CDR3 sequence (DNA): TGCGGCGTGGATTATTCGATGGGGGCGCATGGCTACACCTTC.

The chain employs TRBV18 and TRBJ1-5; no clear D. The V gene's germline CDR1 is KGHSH and CDR2 LQKENI. Trimming pared 2 bases from V and 0 bases from J, leaving 20 bases between. The length of the CDR3 is 19 residues. The CDR3 DNA reads as TGTGCCAGCTCACCAAGGTTGAGACCCTGGGCCTATAGCAATCAGCCCCAGCATTTT. It is translated as CASSPRLRPWAYSNQPQHF.

The V gene is TRBV6-5, the J gene TRBJ2-2; 8 bases fit TRBD2. The CDR3 runs 16 residues. With V trimmed by 0 bases and J by 7 bases, 7 bases remained unmatched. CDR1 is MNHEY and CDR2 is SVGAGI in the germline V gene. The CDR3 nucleotides are TGTGCCAGCAGTTACTCGATAGAAACTAGCGGCGGGGAGCTGTTTTTT. It translates to CASSYSIETSGGELFF.

This CDR3 reads CASSPRGGANTEAFF. DNA for the CDR3: TGTGCCAGCAGCCCCCGGGGGGGGGCCAACACTGAAGCTTTCTTT. The chain carries TRBV9 and TRBJ1-1, with D possibly being TRBD1 (6 bases). Germline lookup yields CDR1 SGDLS and CDR2 YYNGEE. This CDR3 contains 15 residues. Between the trimmed V and J ends, which lost 4 bases and 2 bases, there was a span of 15 bases. The variable domain in full, with the rest retrieved from reference TRBV9 and TRBJ1-1, is DSGVTQTPKHLITATGQRVTLRCSPRSGDLSVYWYQQSLDQGLQFLIQYYNGEERAKGNILERFSAQQFPDLHSELNLSSLELGDSALYFCASSPRGGANTEAFFGQGTRLTVV.

This sequence joins TRBV7-3 and TRBJ2-3; TRBD2 aligns across 10 bases. The CDR3 contains 15 residues. Germline assignment: CDR1 SGHTA and CDR2 FQGTGA. J lost 6 bases, V lost 5 bases, and 8 bases had no gene match. CDR3 in DNA: TGTGCCAGCAGCGATTTACTAGCGGGATCTGATACGCAGTATTTT. It codes for CASSDLLAGSDTQYF.

The rearrangement joins TRBV9 to TRBJ2-1; D is perhaps TRBD2 (6 bases). The CDR3 is made up of 16 amino acids. The germline V and J ends were trimmed by 4 bases and 0 bases, with 14 bases remaining between them. The germline CDR1 and CDR2 sequences are SGDLS and YYNGEE. CDR3 nucleotide sequence: TGTGCCAGCAGCTCCAGAGCGGGTGGCTCCTACAATGAGCAGTTCTTC. Translation gives CASSSRAGGSYNEQFF.

This chain links TRBV9 with TRBJ2-1; 9 positions agree with TRBD2. V was clipped by 0 bases and J by 6 bases; unmatched bases: 4. In germline, CDR1 is SGDLS, CDR2 YYNGEE. The CDR3 loop spans 15 amino acids. CDR3 sequence reads: CASSVELAGSNEQFF. For the CDR3, the DNA is TGTGCCAGCAGCGTAGAGCTAGCGGGGTCCAATGAGCAGTTCTTC.

This chain links TRBV2 with TRBJ1-5; D not certain. Trimming removed 8 bases from V and 2 bases from J, with 10 bases in between. Germline V gives CDR1 SNHLY, CDR2 FYNNEI. CDR3 length equals 13 residues. In DNA form, the CDR3 reads TGTGCCAGCGGGTTCGCGGGCAATCAGCCCCAGCATTTT. The encoded protein is CASGFAGNQPQHF.

This rearrangement joins TRBV19 to TRBJ2-7, with a weak D call TRBD2 (7 bases). Looked up from germline, CDR1 is LNHDA and CDR2 is SQIVND (reference sequence). The ends were cut back, 4 bases at V and 3 bases at J, with 10 bases in the middle. This CDR3 spans 13 amino acids. DNA of the CDR3: TGTGCCAGTAGTAAAGGGGGGGGCTACGAGCAGTACTTC. It translates to CASSKGGGYEQYF.

The gene calls are TRBV5-1 and TRBJ2-3; 7 nucleotides align to TRBD2. The germline V gene has CDR1 SGHRS and CDR2 YFSETQ. With 3 bases clipped from V and 5 bases from J, the junction kept 9 bases outside the gene matches. CDR3 length equals 15 residues. The CDR3 DNA reads as TGCGCCAGCAGCTCGGCGCGACGGGAGGAAGATACGCAGTATTTT. Translation: CASSSARREEDTQYF.